This T cell receptor beta chain was found in a study of blood T cell repertoires in COVID-19. Study background: From the United States, Italy and Spain came samples of acute and convalescent COVID-19. Sources were T cells, B-cell-depleted T cells, or PBMCs; the material itself was cDNA or gDNA.

In the source study's methods: Quantification of nucleated cells was approximated via reference gene primer amplification. Profiled with immunoSEQ multiplex PCR; TCRdb holds only in-frame clones, not every one. That table is the source of V, J and clone size, and D and trimming were worked out from the DNA. The sample consists of about 25,000 clones, 89% of them appearing once. This clone was seen a single time. This TCR derives from a human donor in a cohort sampled during active COVID-19. The sample consisted of peripheral blood.

The DNA for the CDR3 is TGTGCCAGCAGCTTCGACAGGGGGCAATTAGAATTTGCAGATACGCAGTATTTT. As protein: CASSFDRGQLEFADTQYF. The V gene is TRBV11-2, the J gene TRBJ2-3; 10 bases fit TRBD1. The CDR3 runs to 18 residues. Trimming removed 3 bases from V and 4 bases from J; junction bases left unmatched: 13. CDR1 SGHAT and CDR2 FQNNGV come from the germline V gene.